This T cell receptor (beta chain) originates from a study of shared clonotypes between healthy human individuals. The CDR3 sequence is 15 residues long. Germline V gene sequence: CDR1 SGHTA, CDR2 FQGNSA. Trimming left V 5 bases short and J 0 bases short, with 8 bases between. Concerning this clone itself: Its target is unknown.

The data were produced by immunoSEQ multiplex PCR, yet TCRdb's version contains in-frame clones alone and is incomplete. This table has roughly 1,100,000 clones, about 75% appearing once. Findings and caveats of the study: Naive CD4 clonotypes overlapped across a handful of donors at around 4.7%. The small donor group covered limited genetic and exposure diversity.

Sequenced material: memory CD4+ T cells sorted from blood. Noted subset: CD45RA-negative fraction. This TCR came from a man younger than 30 in good health. The chain carries TRBV7-2 and TRBJ2-6; no clear D. The CDR3 DNA follows: TGTGCCAGCAGCCCGCAGGCCTCTGGGGCCAACGTCCTGACTTTC. This codes for CASSPQASGANVLTF.